The 23 T cell receptor beta chains below come from one sample, sequenced in a study of CD8+ T cells in alopecia areata. RNA was extracted and reverse transcribed into cDNA as the sequencing template. Sequenced by immunoSEQ multiplex PCR; TCRdb stores in-frame clones only, minus some. The sample yields 200,000 to 250,000 clones, under 70% seen once. Treatment defined: oral pan-JAK inhibitor, 5-10 mg twice daily. The sequences come from CD4+ T cells sorted from blood, collected at week 44, from a patient treated with tofacitinib. The receptors were gathered from a human donor with alopecia areata.

The chain joins TRBV4-1 to TRBJ2-1; 12 positions match TRBD2. Germline V gives CDR1 MGHRA, CDR2 YSYEKL. This CDR3 has 15 amino acids. V lost 5 bases, J lost 10 bases, and 9 bases stayed unmatched. In DNA, the CDR3 is TGCGCCAGCAGCGCCCCTAGCGGGGGGGCCGAGGAGCAGTTCTTC. Its translation: CASSAPSGGAEEQFF.

The rearrangement links TRBV7-3 to TRBJ2-2; no clear D. The CDR3 runs to 15 residues. V lost 0 bases and J lost 3, with 8 bases in between. In germline, CDR1 is SGHTA, CDR2 FQGTGA. CDR3 sequence reads: CASSLTVRDTGELFF. As DNA, the CDR3 is TGTGCCAGCAGCTTAACGGTTAGGGACACCGGGGAGCTGTTTTTT. The full variable domain, its missing parts supplied by reference TRBV7-3 and TRBJ2-2, is GAGVSQTPSNKVTEKGKYVELRCDPISGHTALYWYRQSLGQGPEFLIYFQGTGAADDSGLPNDRFFAVRPEGSVSTLKIQRTERGDSAVYLCASSLTVRDTGELFFGEGSRLTVL.

The CDR3 coding sequence is TGCAGCGTTGTTCTCTCAGGGGTCTATGGCTACACCTTC. Its translation is CSVVLSGVYGYTF. The chain carries TRBV29-1 and TRBJ1-2; D might be TRBD1 (6 bases). Germline V gene sequence: CDR1 SQVTM, CDR2 ANQGSEA. The CDR3 length is 13 residues. V lost 4 bases, J lost 4 bases, and 13 bases lay in between.

Comments on this clone: Mismatch with germline at one junction end may stem from a read error. This rearrangement joins TRBV6-5 to TRBJ2-3; D gene unclear. Germline V CDR1 and CDR2: MNHEY, SVGAGI. The CDR3 sequence is 14 residues long. The CDR3 region has the DNA TGTGCCATCAGTGAGTGGGAAACCACAGATACGCAGTATTTT. As protein: CAISEWETTDTQYF.

This clone was counted only a few times. The V call is TRBV28, the J call TRBJ1-5; TRBD1 matches 9 bases. Germline values: CDR1 MDHEN, CDR2 SYDVKM. There are 14 residues in the CDR3. V was clipped by 5 bases and J by 4 bases; unmatched bases: 3. CDR3 region: CASSPGTGNQPQHF. CDR3 nucleotide sequence: TGTGCCAGCAGTCCCGGGACAGGGAATCAGCCCCAGCATTTT.

This clone was seen only a few times. V usage is TRBV29-1 and J usage is TRBJ1-1; D ambiguous. Looked up from germline, CDR1 is SQVTM and CDR2 is ANQGSEA. With 5 bases removed from V and 0 bases from J, the gap between germline ends came to 13 bases. This CDR3 has 14 amino acids. The DNA for the CDR3 is TGCAGCGTTTCACCCGGATCCATGAACACTGAAGCTTTCTTT. Translated, it gives CSVSPGSMNTEAFF.

In its sample, this clone was seen a few times. The gene calls are TRBV29-1 and TRBJ2-7, with a possible D match to TRBD1 (6 bases). The V gene's germline CDR1 is SQVTM and CDR2 ANQGSEA. The CDR3 contains 14 residues. The ends were cut back, 6 bases at V and 3 bases at J, with 18 bases in the middle. CDR3 amino acids: CSVVDRGANYEQYF. In DNA form, the CDR3 reads TGCAGCGTCGTGGACAGAGGAGCTAACTACGAGCAGTACTTC.

The rearrangement joins TRBV4-3 to TRBJ1-2; D is uncertain. This CDR3 is 12 amino acids long. The germline V gene has CDR1 LGHNA and CDR2 YSLEER. Trimming shortened V by 4 bases and J by 4 bases, and 7 bases separated the two germline ends. This CDR3 reads CASSPGGYGYTF. DNA for the CDR3: TGCGCCAGCAGCCCCGGTGGCTATGGCTACACCTTC.

This clone was seen more than once but under ten times. This chain links TRBV20-1 with TRBJ1-2; D unclear. The CDR3 totals 11 residues. V gave up 3 bases and J gave up 8 bases, with 10 bases separating them. In germline, CDR1 is DFQATT, CDR2 SNEGSKA (reference sequence). Written as DNA, the CDR3 is TGCAGTGCTAGGAGTCCGGCGGGCTACACCTTC. It yields the protein CSARSPAGYTF.

The rearrangement joins TRBV25-1 to TRBJ1-2; 10 bases fit TRBD1. With 11 bases clipped from V and 7 bases from J, the junction kept 13 bases outside the gene matches. CDR1 is MGHDK, CDR2 SYGVNS, per germline. The CDR3 has 14 residues. The CDR3 sequence is CAWSTGTGESGYTF. The CDR3 nucleotides are TGTGCCTGGAGCACTGGGACAGGGGAGTCTGGCTACACCTTC.

The rearrangement links TRBV30 to TRBJ1-5, with D perhaps matching TRBD1 (5 bases). V lost 2 bases to trimming and J lost 0 bases, with 17 bases between them. The CDR3 extends over 17 amino acids. Germline V gene lookup returns CDR1 GTSNPN and CDR2 SVGIG (reference sequence). The CDR3 region has the DNA TGTGCCTGGAGTAAGGGGTCGTCGGCTGGTAGCAATCAGCCCCAGCATTTT. This gives the protein CAWSKGSSAGSNQPQHF.

The chain links TRBV5-1 to TRBJ1-4, with TRBD1 matching over 8 bases. V shed 6 bases and J 5 bases; nucleotides not matched to a gene: 6. Germline CDR1 is SGHRS and CDR2 is YFSETQ. This CDR3 has 14 amino acids. For the CDR3, the DNA is TGCGCCAGCACCCCGGACAGGGAAAATGAAAAACTGTTTTTT. This translates into CASTPDRENEKLFF.

The CDR3 loop is CSVVPGRGPGANVLTF. CDR3 in DNA: TGCAGCGTTGTTCCTGGCAGGGGGCCTGGGGCCAACGTCCTGACTTTC. The V call is TRBV29-1, the J call TRBJ2-6; 8 positions match TRBD1. The V and J ends lost 4 bases and 2 bases, in that order; junction bases with no gene match: 7. Germline V gene lookup returns CDR1 SQVTM and CDR2 ANQGSEA. The CDR3 is 16 residues long.

This chain connects TRBV25-1 to TRBJ1-1; D is unresolved. Germline CDR1 MGHDK, CDR2 SYGVNS. Trimming stripped 4 bases from V and 0 bases from J, with 6 bases between. The CDR3 length is 13 residues. The CDR3 DNA reads TGTGCCAGCAGTGTCACATTGAACACTGAAGCTTTCTTT. It translates to CASSVTLNTEAFF.

This clone appeared a few times. The chain employs TRBV29-1 and TRBJ2-1; 12 bases are a match to TRBD2. The V and J ends lost 4 bases and 12 bases, in that order; junction bases with no gene match: 16. CDR1 and CDR2 from the germline V gene are SQVTM and ANQGSEA. CDR3 length: 16 amino acids. CDR3 sequence (DNA): TGCAGCGTTGGCGTCCGGGTGACTAGCGGGGGATCGTGGCAGTTCTTC. Residues: CSVGVRVTSGGSWQFF.

This clone appeared a few times. Other DNA sequences in this specimen translate into the identical CDR3. The chain combines TRBV7-2 with TRBJ2-2, with 9 bases fitting TRBD2. The germline V gene encodes CDR1 SGHTA and CDR2 FQGNSA. After removal of 4 bases from V and 5 bases from J, the junction contained 8 bases not matched to a gene. The length of the CDR3 is 16 residues. In DNA form, the CDR3 reads TGTGCCAGCAGCTGGGGACTAGCAGGGGCTACCGGGGAGCTGTTTTTT. It is translated as CASSWGLAGATGELFF.

The V call is TRBV29-1, the J call TRBJ2-1, with a weak D call TRBD2 (5 bases). The CDR3 runs to 11 residues. The germline CDR1 and CDR2 sequences are SQVTM and ANQGSEA. CDR3 in DNA: TGCACCTTCGAGGGATACAATGAGCAGTTCTTC. Translated, it gives CTFEGYNEQFF.

This clone was observed a handful of times. The rearrangement uses TRBV30 and TRBJ1-4; D gene uncertain. This CDR3 spans 13 amino acids. In germline, CDR1 is GTSNPN, CDR2 SVGIG (reference sequence). Trimming removed 4 bases from V and 5 bases from J, with 11 bases in between. The CDR3 loop reads CAWTPFRNEKLFF. The CDR3 bases are TGTGCCTGGACGCCATTCCGAAATGAAAAACTGTTTTTT.

On this clone: The sample has other DNA sequences that encode this CDR3 too. The gene calls are TRBV29-1 and TRBJ2-1, with 7 bases identical to TRBD2. CDR3 size: 14 residues. Germline loops: CDR1 SQVTM, CDR2 ANQGSEA. The trim removed 4 bases at V and 1 base at J, leaving 4 bases unmatched. The CDR3 sequence: CSVGTGGSYNEQFF. The CDR3 region has the DNA TGCAGCGTTGGAACCGGGGGGTCCTACAATGAGCAGTTCTTC.

This clone has only one observation. The chain couples TRBV14 to TRBJ1-2, with 9 bases aligning to TRBD1. The CDR3 totals 14 residues. The V gene's germline CDR1 is SGHDN and CDR2 FVKESK. After removal of 6 bases from V and 7 bases from J, the junction contained 9 bases not matched to a gene. The CDR3 DNA follows: TGTGCCAGCAGACCGGGGACAGGGAAAGGTGGCTACACCTTC. Translation: CASRPGTGKGGYTF.

This chain joins TRBV11-3 and TRBJ2-1, with unresolved D. V was pared by 5 bases and J by 2 bases, with 13 bases between. Germline-derived CDR1 and CDR2 are SGHNT and YENEEA. The CDR3 runs 15 residues. CDR3 coding DNA: TGTGCCAGCAGCGAAACCCCGTTCCCCTACAATGAGCAGTTCTTC. Protein product: CASSETPFPYNEQFF. The full variable domain, completed using reference TRBV11-3 and TRBJ2-1, is EAGVVQSPRYKIIEKKQPVAFWCNPISGHNTLYWYLQNLGQGPELLIRYENEEAVDDSQLPKDRFSAERLKGVDSTLKIQPAELGDSAVYLCASSETPFPYNEQFFGPGTRLTVL.

CDR3 sequence reads: CASSLGGEETQYF. Written as DNA, the CDR3 is TGTGCCAGCAGCCTAGGGGGGGAAGAGACCCAGTACTTC. The chain recombines TRBV7-7 with TRBJ2-5; weak D call: TRBD2 (7 bases). The CDR3 extends over 13 amino acids. Trimming removed 5 bases from V and 3 bases from J, with 10 bases in between. Per germline, CDR1 SSHAT and CDR2 FNYEAQ (reference sequence).

This clone has only one observation. The chain employs TRBV10-3 and TRBJ1-5; no firm D call. Trimming removed 5 bases at V and 6 bases at J, with 14 bases between. Germline loops: CDR1 ENHRY, CDR2 SYGVKD. The CDR3 length is 14 residues. Here the CDR3 DNA reads TGTGCCATCAGTTCGCGGGGAGAGGGTCAGCCCCAGCATTTT. Protein: CAISSRGEGQPQHF.